This T cell receptor beta chain was obtained from a study of Graves' ophthalmopathy and Graves' hyperthyroidism (dated by TCRdb to 2016 to 2019). About the full investigation: Peripheral blood was collected at initial diagnosis, before any treatment. To explore V-J signatures that separate ophthalmopathy from hyperthyroidism, a discovery set of about a hundred patients was enrolled, consisting of 43 with ophthalmopathy and some 56 with stable hyperthyroidism. In five or six hyperthyroidism patients, the T-cell repertoire of thyroid tissue was compared with the T-cell repertoire of blood. An independent validation cohort comprised 18 hyperthyroidism patients and around 16 patients who later progressed from hyperthyroidism to ophthalmopathy. Once sampling was done, hyperthyroidism patients were given methimazole at a starting dose of 30 mg daily, while ophthalmopathy patients were given high-dose intravenous methylprednisolone. TCR beta repertoire signatures were used to distinguish Graves' ophthalmopathy from Graves' hyperthyroidism and to predict progression to ophthalmopathy. In total, 135 blood samples were TCR-sequenced: around 42 ophthalmopathy, under 80 hyperthyroidism and some 17 hyperthyroidism-to-ophthalmopathy patients. Broader findings and caveats from the paper: In cross-validation, the 13-signature model distinguished ophthalmopathy from stable hyperthyroidism with 85% to 90% sensitivity and around 81% specificity, and in the test set the corresponding values were approximately 80% and 75%. In validation, the model predicted ophthalmopathy progression with about 71% sensitivity and 72.22% specificity; roughly 12 predicted patients were CT-confirmed with GO in a median of approximately 6.5 months. No statistical method was used to set the sample size in advance, and the investigators knew which group each participant was assigned to. Most of the expanded thyroid clonotypes with a frequency above 0.001 were also detected in blood, and it was suggested that the thyroid immune response may be reflected by blood repertoires.

For repertoire sequencing, TCR beta CDR3 regions were amplified from RNA transcripts. The first round was an RT-PCR using HTBI primers with the Qiagen OneStep RT-PCR kit, and this first round was followed by a second-round multiplex PCR, then size selection and purification. The libraries underwent paired-end sequencing with 100 bp reads on an Illumina HiSeq2000. The original pipeline was this. SOAPnuke was used to process the reads, removing any read that contained adapters or uncalled bases, had a mean Phred below 15, or lacked an exact match to the constant primer or identifier. High-quality paired reads were merged with COPE v1.2.5. Each unique nucleotide sequence was defined as a clonotype, and clonotypes were aligned to IMGT TRB V, D and J references with MiTCR v1.1. Only V-J combinations with frequency above 0.0001 were analysed, covering 99% to 99.2% of repertoires. A TCR clonal expansion and chaos score per V-J combination was defined as the ratio of F50 clonal expansion to chaos observed in the TCRdist matrix. Welch's t-statistics and random forest were used to reduce features to approximately 13 V-J combinations, which were fed into a naive Bayes classifier. The similarity between thyroid and blood repertoires was quantified using the Morisita-Horn index. TCRdb trimmed the raw reads at Q25, called clones with MiXCR and kept productive beta chains. Rows merge per CDR3 protein into single entries with the most common DNA and genes. Clone size and V and J calls follow TCRdb, not the original study. Here the sample has 260,000 or so distinct CDR3 sequences; around 50% occur a single time. Together, the top ten hold about 45% of the sample.

Ophthalmopathy patients had moderately to severely active disease, Clinical Activity Score of at least 3, NOSPECS grade of at least 4, and disease duration under 3 months. Anyone with other autoimmune diseases, uncontrolled infections, pregnancy or lactation was excluded from the study. Diagnosis was based on clinical symptoms, serum thyroxine, TRAb, thyroid ultrasound and orbital computed tomography. Ficoll-Paque density gradient centrifugation was used to isolate PBMCs from around 10 ml of fresh peripheral blood. Trizol reagent was used to extract the total RNA, and its quality was then checked on an Agilent 2100 Bioanalyzer. To note about this clonotype: Its antigen remains unidentified. Base quality data are lacking; no much larger clone is found one base away.

The sequence was obtained from an adult man with Graves' ophthalmopathy. Material for sequencing was peripheral blood.

The CDR3 sequence is CSVVSASYEQYF. Read as DNA, the sequence is TGCAGCGTTGTCTCAGCCTCCTACGAGCAGTACTTC. The chain is encoded by TRBV29-1 joined to TRBJ2-7; a confident D gene designation cannot be given. The CDR3 numbers 12 residues from cysteine through phenylalanine. The read is trimmed to its CDR3 DNA, 36 bases read in frame from base 1. Between the V and J ends, shortened by 4 bases and 0 bases respectively, the junction contains 7 bases. From a lookup of the germline V gene, CDR1 and CDR2 are SQVTM and ANQGSEA.